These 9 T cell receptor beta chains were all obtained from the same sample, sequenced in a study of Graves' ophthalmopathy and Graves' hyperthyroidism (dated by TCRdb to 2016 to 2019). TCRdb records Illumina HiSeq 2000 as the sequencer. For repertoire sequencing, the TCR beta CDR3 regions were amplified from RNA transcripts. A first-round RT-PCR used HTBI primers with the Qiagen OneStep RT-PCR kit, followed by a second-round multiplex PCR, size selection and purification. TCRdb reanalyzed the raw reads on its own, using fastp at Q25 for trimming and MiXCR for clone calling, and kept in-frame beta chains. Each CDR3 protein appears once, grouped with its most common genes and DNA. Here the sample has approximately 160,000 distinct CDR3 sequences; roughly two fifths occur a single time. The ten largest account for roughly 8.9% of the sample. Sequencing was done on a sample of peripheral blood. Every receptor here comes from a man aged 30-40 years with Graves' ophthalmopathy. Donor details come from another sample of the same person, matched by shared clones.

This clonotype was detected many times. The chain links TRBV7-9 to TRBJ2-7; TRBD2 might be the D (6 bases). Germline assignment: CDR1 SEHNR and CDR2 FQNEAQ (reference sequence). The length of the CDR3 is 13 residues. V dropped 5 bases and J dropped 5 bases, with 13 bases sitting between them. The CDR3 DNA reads TGTGCCAGCAGCAGAGGGGAGGCCCACGAGCAGTACTTC. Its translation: CASSRGEAHEQYF.

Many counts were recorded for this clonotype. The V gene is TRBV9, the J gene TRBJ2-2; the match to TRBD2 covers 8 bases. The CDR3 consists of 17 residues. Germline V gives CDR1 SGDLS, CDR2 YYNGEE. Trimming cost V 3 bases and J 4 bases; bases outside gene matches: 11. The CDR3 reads CASSDRSGSEGTGELFF. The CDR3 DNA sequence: TGTGCCAGCAGCGATCGCAGCGGGAGTGAGGGCACCGGGGAGCTGTTTTTT.

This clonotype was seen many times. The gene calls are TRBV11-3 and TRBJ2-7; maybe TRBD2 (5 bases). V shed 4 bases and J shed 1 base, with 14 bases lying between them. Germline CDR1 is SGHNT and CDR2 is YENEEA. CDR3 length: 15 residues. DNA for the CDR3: TGTGCCAGCAGCTCCAGCGAGGAGGAATCCTACGAGCAGTACTTC. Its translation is CASSSSEEESYEQYF.

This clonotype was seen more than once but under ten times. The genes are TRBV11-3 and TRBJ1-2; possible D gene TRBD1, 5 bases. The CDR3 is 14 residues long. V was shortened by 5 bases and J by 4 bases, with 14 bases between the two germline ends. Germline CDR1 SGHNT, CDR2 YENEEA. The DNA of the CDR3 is TGTGCCAGCAGCCCCGGGACCCATTTCTATGGCTACACCTTC. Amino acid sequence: CASSPGTHFYGYTF.

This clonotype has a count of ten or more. The CDR3 DNA sequence: TGTGCCAGCAGCTTAGTTCAGGACCCGTACTACGAGCAGTACTTC. Translating it yields CASSLVQDPYYEQYF. This sequence joins TRBV7-8 and TRBJ2-7; D gene unclear. This CDR3 region has 15 residues. Germline V lookup: CDR1 SGHVS, CDR2 FQNEAQ. V was pared by 1 base and J by 3 bases, with 13 bases between.

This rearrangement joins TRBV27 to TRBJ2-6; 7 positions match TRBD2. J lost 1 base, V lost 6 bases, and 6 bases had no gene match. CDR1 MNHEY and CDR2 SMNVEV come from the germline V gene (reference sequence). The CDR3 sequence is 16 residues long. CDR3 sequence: CASSLEGGSGANVLTF. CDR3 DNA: TGTGCCAGCAGCTTAGAGGGAGGGTCTGGGGCCAACGTCCTGACTTTC.

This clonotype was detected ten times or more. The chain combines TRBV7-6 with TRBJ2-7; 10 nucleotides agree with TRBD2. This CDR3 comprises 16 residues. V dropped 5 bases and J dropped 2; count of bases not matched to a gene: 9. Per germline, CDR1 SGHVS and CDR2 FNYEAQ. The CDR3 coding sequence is TGTGCCAGCAGCCCAAGACCTAGCGGGAGTCCCTACGAGCAGTACTTC. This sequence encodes CASSPRPSGSPYEQYF. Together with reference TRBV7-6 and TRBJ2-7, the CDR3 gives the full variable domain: GAGVSQSPRYKVTKRGQDVALRCDPISGHVSLYWYRQALGQGPEFLTYFNYEAQQDKSGLPNDRFSAERPEGSISTLTIQRTEQRDSAMYRCASSPRPSGSPYEQYFGPGTRLTVT.

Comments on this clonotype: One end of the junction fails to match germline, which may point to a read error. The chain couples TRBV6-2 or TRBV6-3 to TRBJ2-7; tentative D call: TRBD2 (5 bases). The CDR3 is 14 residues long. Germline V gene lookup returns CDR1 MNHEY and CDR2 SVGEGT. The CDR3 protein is CVSIGRRGEGEQYF. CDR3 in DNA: TGTGTCAGCATAGGTCGACGGGGAGAAGGCGAGCAGTACTTC.

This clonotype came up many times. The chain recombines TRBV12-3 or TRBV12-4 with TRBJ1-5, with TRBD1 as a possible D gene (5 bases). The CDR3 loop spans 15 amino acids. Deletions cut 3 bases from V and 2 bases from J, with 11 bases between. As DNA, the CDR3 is TGTGCCAGCAGTTTTGGCCAGGGAGGCAATCAGCCCCAGCATTTT. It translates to CASSFGQGGNQPQHF.